The 9 T cell receptor beta chains presented below share a single source sample, sequenced in a study of somatic mutations in cytotoxic T cells in rheumatoid arthritis. The table came from immunoSEQ multiplex PCR; TCRdb's copy has only in-frame clones and leaves some out. The sample gives more than 20,000 clones, more than 75% of which show up once; around 5% is in the top ten. The sequencing input was CD8+ T cells sorted from blood. The source is a man in his fifties or sixties in good health.

This clone was seen a few times. The chain uses TRBV2 and TRBJ2-7; D might be TRBD2 (6 bases). Germline CDR1 reads SNHLY; CDR2 reads FYNNEI. V was trimmed by 3 bases and J by 1 base, leaving 10 bases between them. The CDR3 consists of 14 residues. The CDR3 is CASSDAGLSYEQYF. CDR3 in DNA: TGTGCCAGCAGTGACGCGGGACTTTCCTACGAGCAGTACTTC.

This rearrangement joins TRBV10-2 to TRBJ2-3; 9 bases fit TRBD2. Germline assignment: CDR1 WSHSY and CDR2 SAAADI. V was clipped by 8 bases and J by 4 bases; unmatched bases: 10. The CDR3 extends over 15 amino acids. CDR3 amino acids: CASAGTSSKADTQYF. CDR3 DNA: TGCGCCAGCGCCGGGACTAGCTCAAAGGCAGATACGCAGTATTTT.

The gene calls are TRBV11-3 and TRBJ2-1; D possibly corresponds to TRBD1 (6 bases). Trimming removed 5 bases at V and 4 bases at J, with 12 bases between. Germline lookup yields CDR1 SGHNT and CDR2 YENEEA. CDR3 length equals 14 residues. The DNA of the CDR3 is TGTGCCAGCAGCCCGCGACAGGTTTACAATGAGCAGTTCTTC. It codes for CASSPRQVYNEQFF.

The genes are TRBV2 and TRBJ2-3; 9 positions match TRBD2. In germline, CDR1 is SNHLY, CDR2 FYNNEI. Germline trimming cut 7 bases from V and 1 base from J; bases unmatched to any gene: 12. The CDR3 has 17 residues. The CDR3 nucleotides are TGTGCCAGCAAGGGCGGGAGGGCCCCGACTCGCACAGATACGCAGTATTTT. Translation: CASKGGRAPTRTDTQYF.

The J gene is TRBJ2-7, the V gene TRBV28; 9 bases fit TRBD1. The CDR3 length is 15 residues. J lost 5 bases, V lost 6 bases, and 11 bases had no gene match. In germline, CDR1 is MDHEN, CDR2 SYDVKM. CDR3 region: CASRRLGTGYNEQYF. CDR3 DNA: TGTGCCAGCAGAAGACTCGGGACAGGGTACAACGAGCAGTACTTC.

The chain uses TRBV27 and TRBJ1-1, with 7 bases identical to TRBD1. This CDR3 comprises 13 residues. Trimming cost V 6 bases and J 6 bases; bases outside gene matches: 7. Germline CDR1 and CDR2: MNHEY and SMNVEV (reference sequence). The CDR3 bases are TGTGCCAGCAGACCGGGACAGAGGGCTGAAGCTTTCTTT. Translation: CASRPGQRAEAFF.

V and J are TRBV29-1 and TRBJ2-5, with D maybe TRBD1 (6 bases). V was pared by 7 bases and J by 2 bases, with 14 bases between. Germline V gene lookup returns CDR1 SQVTM and CDR2 ANQGSEA. The length of the CDR3 is 13 residues. The CDR3 is CSAPGTHQETQYF. CDR3 nucleotides: TGCAGCGCCCCCGGGACACATCAAGAGACCCAGTACTTC.

The rearrangement links TRBV7-9 to TRBJ2-1; maybe TRBD2 (6 bases). CDR1 SEHNR and CDR2 FQNEAQ come from the germline V gene (reference sequence). The CDR3 is 11 residues long. V dropped 8 bases and J dropped 9 bases, with 11 bases sitting between them. The CDR3 sequence is CASPFGSEQFF. The DNA of the CDR3 is TGTGCCAGCCCCTTCGGGAGTGAGCAGTTCTTC.

In its sample, this clone was seen once. The chain employs TRBV27 and TRBJ2-1; 8 bases are shared with TRBD2. J lost 3 bases, V lost 5 bases, and 9 bases had no gene match. Germline assignment: CDR1 MNHEY and CDR2 SMNVEV (reference sequence). The length of the CDR3 is 16 residues. This CDR3 is CASSPGTRGIYNEQFF. CDR3 bases: TGTGCCAGCAGTCCCGGGACTAGGGGAATCTACAATGAGCAGTTCTTC.